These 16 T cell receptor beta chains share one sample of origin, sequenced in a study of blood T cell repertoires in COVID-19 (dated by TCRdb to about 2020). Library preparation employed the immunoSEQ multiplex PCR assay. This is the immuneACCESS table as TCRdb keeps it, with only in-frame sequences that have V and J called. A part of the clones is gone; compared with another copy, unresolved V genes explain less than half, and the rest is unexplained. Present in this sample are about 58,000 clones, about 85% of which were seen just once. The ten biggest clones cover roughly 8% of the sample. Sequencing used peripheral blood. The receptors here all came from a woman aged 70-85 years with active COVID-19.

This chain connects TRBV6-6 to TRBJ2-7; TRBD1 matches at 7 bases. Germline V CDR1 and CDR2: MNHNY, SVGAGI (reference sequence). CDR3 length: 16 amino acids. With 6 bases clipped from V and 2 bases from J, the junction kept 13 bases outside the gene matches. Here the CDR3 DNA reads TGTGCCAGCAGGCGAGACAGGGATGCTACCCCCTACGAGCAGTACTTC. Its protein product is CASRRDRDATPYEQYF.

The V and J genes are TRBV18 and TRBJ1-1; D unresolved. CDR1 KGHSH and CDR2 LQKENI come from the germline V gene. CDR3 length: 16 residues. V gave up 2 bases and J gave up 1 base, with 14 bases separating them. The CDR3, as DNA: TGTGCCAGCTCACCAATGGTCCTGGCGGCGAACACTGAAGCTTTCTTT. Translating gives CASSPMVLAANTEAFF.

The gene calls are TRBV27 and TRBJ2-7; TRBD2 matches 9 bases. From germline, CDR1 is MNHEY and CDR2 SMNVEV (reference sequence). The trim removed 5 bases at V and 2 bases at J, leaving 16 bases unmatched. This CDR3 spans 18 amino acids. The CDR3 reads CASSGPSITSGFTYEQYF. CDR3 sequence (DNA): TGTGCCAGCAGTGGTCCCTCCATTACTAGCGGGTTCACCTACGAGCAGTACTTC.

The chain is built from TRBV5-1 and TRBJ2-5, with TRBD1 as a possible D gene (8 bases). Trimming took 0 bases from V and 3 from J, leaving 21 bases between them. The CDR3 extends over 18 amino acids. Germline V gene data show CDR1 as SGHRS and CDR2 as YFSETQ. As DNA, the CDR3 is TGCGCCAGCAGCTTGGCCTCCGGGACAGGTGCGGGGGAAGAGACCCAGTACTTC. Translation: CASSLASGTGAGEETQYF.

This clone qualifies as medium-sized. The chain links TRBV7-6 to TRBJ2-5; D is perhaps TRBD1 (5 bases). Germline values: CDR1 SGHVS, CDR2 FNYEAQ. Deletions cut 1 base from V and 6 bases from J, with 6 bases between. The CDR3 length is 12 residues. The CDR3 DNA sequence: TGTGCCAGCAGCTTAGACAGGCAGACCCAGTACTTC. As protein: CASSLDRQTQYF. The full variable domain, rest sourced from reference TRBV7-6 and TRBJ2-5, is GAGVSQSPRYKVTKRGQDVALRCDPISGHVSLYWYRQALGQGPEFLTYFNYEAQQDKSGLPNDRFSAERPEGSISTLTIQRTEQRDSAMYRCASSLDRQTQYFGPGTRLLVL.

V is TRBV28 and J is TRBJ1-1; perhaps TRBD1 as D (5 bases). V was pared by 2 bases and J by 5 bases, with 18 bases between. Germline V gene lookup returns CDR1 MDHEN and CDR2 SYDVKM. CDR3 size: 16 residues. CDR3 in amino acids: CASSLELPSGGTEAFF. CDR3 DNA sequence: TGTGCCAGCAGTTTAGAGTTACCTTCGGGGGGAACTGAAGCTTTCTTT.

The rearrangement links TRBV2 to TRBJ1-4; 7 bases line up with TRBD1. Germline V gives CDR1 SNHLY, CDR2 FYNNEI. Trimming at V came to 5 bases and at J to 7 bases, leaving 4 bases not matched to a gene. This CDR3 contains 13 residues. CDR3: CASSRDRVEKLFF. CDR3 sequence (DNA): TGTGCCAGCAGTCGTGACAGGGTTGAAAAACTGTTTTTT.

Written as DNA, the CDR3 is TGTGCCAGCCCTGTCCTCGGGACAATGAACACTGAAGCTTTCTTT. Translated, it gives CASPVLGTMNTEAFF. The chain uses TRBV6-4 and TRBJ1-1; D may be TRBD1 (6 bases). The germline V gene encodes CDR1 MRHNA and CDR2 SNTAGT. The V gene lost 8 bases and the J gene lost 0 bases, with 16 bases spanning the gap. The CDR3 totals 15 residues.

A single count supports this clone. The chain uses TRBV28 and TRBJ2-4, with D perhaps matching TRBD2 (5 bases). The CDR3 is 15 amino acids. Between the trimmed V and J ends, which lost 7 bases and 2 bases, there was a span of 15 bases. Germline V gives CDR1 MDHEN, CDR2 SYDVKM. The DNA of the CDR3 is TGTGCCAGCACCCCCGGGGAAGGAACCAAAAACATTCAGTACTTC. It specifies CASTPGEGTKNIQYF.

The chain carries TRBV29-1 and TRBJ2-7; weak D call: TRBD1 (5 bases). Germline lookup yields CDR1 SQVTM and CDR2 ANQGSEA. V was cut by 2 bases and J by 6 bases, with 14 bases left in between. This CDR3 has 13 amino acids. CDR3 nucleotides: TGCAGCGTTGAAAGAAGCAGGGCTGCCGAGCAGTACTTC. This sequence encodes CSVERSRAAEQYF.

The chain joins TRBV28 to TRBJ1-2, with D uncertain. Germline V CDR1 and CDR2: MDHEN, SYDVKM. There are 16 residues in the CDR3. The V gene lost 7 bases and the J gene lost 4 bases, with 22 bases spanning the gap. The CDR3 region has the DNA TGTGCCAGCAACAACCGGGAGCTTAATACTGGCTATGGCTACACCTTC. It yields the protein CASNNRELNTGYGYTF.

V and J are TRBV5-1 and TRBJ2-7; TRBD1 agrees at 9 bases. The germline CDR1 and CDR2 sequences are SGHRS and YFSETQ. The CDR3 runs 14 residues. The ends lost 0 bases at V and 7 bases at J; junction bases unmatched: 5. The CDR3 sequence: CASSLGTGVEEQYF. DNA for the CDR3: TGCGCCAGCAGCTTGGGGACAGGGGTCGAGGAGCAGTACTTC.

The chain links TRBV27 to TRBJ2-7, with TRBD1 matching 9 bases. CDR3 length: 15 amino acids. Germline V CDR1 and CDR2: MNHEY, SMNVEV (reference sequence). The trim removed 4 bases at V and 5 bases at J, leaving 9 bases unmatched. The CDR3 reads CASSSPGTGKHEQYF. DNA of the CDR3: TGTGCCAGCAGTTCGCCGGGGACAGGGAAACACGAGCAGTACTTC.

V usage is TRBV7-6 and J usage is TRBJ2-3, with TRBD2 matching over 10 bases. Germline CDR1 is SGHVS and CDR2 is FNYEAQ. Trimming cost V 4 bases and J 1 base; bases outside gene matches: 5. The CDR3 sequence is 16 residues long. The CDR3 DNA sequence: TGTGCCAGCAGCTCAACAGGGACTAGCGGCACAGATACGCAGTATTTT. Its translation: CASSSTGTSGTDTQYF.

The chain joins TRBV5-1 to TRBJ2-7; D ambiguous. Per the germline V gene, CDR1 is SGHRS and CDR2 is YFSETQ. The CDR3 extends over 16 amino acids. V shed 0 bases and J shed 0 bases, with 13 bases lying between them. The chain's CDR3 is CASSLEATKNSYEQYF. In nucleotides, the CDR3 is TGCGCCAGCAGCTTGGAAGCCACCAAGAACTCCTACGAGCAGTACTTC.

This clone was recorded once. This chain's CDR3 is CASSLGSGDRGATEAFF. DNA for the CDR3: TGTGCCAGCAGCTTAGGATCTGGGGACAGGGGAGCCACTGAAGCTTTCTTT. The V call is TRBV7-9, the J call TRBJ1-1; 10 bases fit TRBD1. The CDR3 is 17 residues long. V lost 1 base, J lost 4 bases, and 9 bases stayed unmatched. Germline CDR1 is SEHNR and CDR2 is FQNEAQ (reference sequence).